The 3 T cell receptor beta chains in this list originate from one sample, sequenced in a study of Ad26.COV2.S vaccination and SARS-CoV-2 variants. Produced via immunoSEQ multiplex PCR; TCRdb's table is partial and in-frame only. The sample contains some 180,000 clones, roughly nine tenths of which appear only once. The specimen comprised peripheral blood, sampled after recovery from COVID-19. The receptors shown here come from a human donor who had recovered from COVID-19.

This clone was seen a single time. The V gene is TRBV5-6, the J gene TRBJ1-1; 10 bases map to TRBD1. Germline V CDR1 and CDR2: SGHDT, YYEEEE. V lost 4 bases to trimming and J lost 3 bases; unmatched junction nucleotides: 9. This CDR3 comprises 16 residues. CDR3 nucleotide sequence: TGTGCCAGCAGCAAGGGGGGACAGGGGAGAGACACTGAAGCTTTCTTT. Its translation is CASSKGGQGRDTEAFF.

The chain couples TRBV18 to TRBJ2-7; TRBD2 aligns across 13 bases. J was trimmed by 3 bases and V by 3 bases; bases with no gene match: 11. CDR3 length equals 18 residues. CDR1 is KGHSH, CDR2 LQKENI, per germline. CDR3 region: CASSPPTSGRTGNYEQYF. The DNA of the CDR3 is TGTGCCAGCTCACCTCCGACTAGCGGGAGGACGGGTAACTACGAGCAGTACTTC.

The chain has TRBV21-1 and TRBJ1-1; the table's TRBD1 call for D was not verified on the DNA. TRBV21-1 has pseudogene status. The CDR3 runs 16 residues. The DNA for the CDR3 is TGTGCCAGCAGCAAAAGAAGGGGGCGTGATTGGACTGAAGCTTTCTTT. It is translated as CASSKRRGRDWTEAFF.